This is a list of T cell receptor beta chains from one sample in a study of cytomegalovirus exposure and HLA in healthy donors. Measured with immunoSEQ multiplex PCR; TCRdb has only the in-frame clones, and not every one. The sample consists of about 170,000 clones, over 80% of them appearing once. Input material: PBMCs. These TCRs come from a woman aged 45-65 years in good health and CMV-seropositive. Each CDR3 is given with its conserved first and last residue. The order of the fields is clone size, D gene, V gene, J gene, CDR3 protein, CDR3 DNA. A D gene is named only where the DNA matches it firmly. Size values are once, few and many counts, or a class for expanded clones, and some rows have none.

-	TRBD2	TRBV6-6	TRBJ2-7	CASRHNRGGPSEQYF	TGTGCCAGCAGGCATAACCGGGGGGGACCTTCGGAGCAGTACTTC
-	TRBD2	TRBV30	TRBJ2-1	CAWSVRASGGAEQFF	TGTGCCTGGAGTGTGCGGGCTAGCGGGGGGGCCGAGCAGTTCTTC
-	-	TRBV7-9	TRBJ1-4	CASSPPGVYGEKLFF	TGTGCCAGCAGTCCCCCGGGAGTTTATGGAGAAAAACTGTTTTTT
-	TRBD1	TRBV7-2	TRBJ2-7	CASPEPGQGAYEQYF	TGTGCCAGCCCCGAACCGGGACAGGGGGCCTACGAGCAGTACTTC
-	-	TRBV7-9	TRBJ1-3	CASSLARGGSGNTIYF	TGTGCCAGCAGCTTAGCCCGGGGGGGGTCTGGAAACACCATATATTTT
-	TRBD1	TRBV5-4	TRBJ2-2	CASTLTGGIGELFF	TGTGCCAGCACCCTGACAGGGGGCATCGGGGAGCTGTTTTTT
-	TRBD2	TRBV7-2	TRBJ2-2	CASSNLAGSANTGELFF	TGTGCCAGCAGCAACCTAGCGGGATCCGCGAACACCGGGGAGCTGTTTTTT
-	-	TRBV4-2	TRBJ2-3	CASSQDRLLQKTDTQYF	TGTGCCAGCAGCCAAGATCGGCTCTTACAGAAGACAGATACGCAGTATTTT
-	-	TRBV11-1	TRBJ2-7	CASSFTRYEQYF	TGTGCCAGCAGCTTTACCAGATACGAGCAGTACTTC
few	-	TRBV6-4	TRBJ1-5	CASSEELDQPQHF	TGTGCCAGCAGTGAGGAGCTTGATCAGCCCCAGCATTTT
-	-	TRBV6-5	TRBJ1-3	CASTTRAGIGNTIYF	TGTGCCAGCACCACCCGGGCAGGGATAGGAAACACCATATATTTT
-	TRBD1	TRBV5-4	TRBJ1-4	CASSLKGQGRTNEKLFF	TGTGCCAGCAGCTTGAAGGGACAGGGGCGAACTAATGAAAAACTGTTTTTT
-	TRBD2	TRBV9	TRBJ2-2	CASSVGTLAGNTGELFF	TGTGCCAGCAGCGTAGGGACACTAGCGGGAAACACCGGGGAGCTGTTTTTT
-	TRBD1	TRBV5-1	TRBJ2-1	CASSSQGQDEQFF	TGCGCCAGCAGCTCACAGGGGCAGGATGAGCAGTTCTTC
-	-	TRBV5-1	TRBJ1-1	CASSPRYESGDAEAFF	TGCGCCAGCAGCCCGAGATATGAAAGCGGCGATGCTGAAGCTTTCTTT
once	TRBD1	TRBV15	TRBJ1-5	CATSRIQGIQPQHF	TGTGCCACCAGCAGAATACAGGGGATTCAGCCCCAGCATTTT
-	-	TRBV30	TRBJ2-7	CAWRRAESYEQYF	TGTGCCTGGAGACGAGCGGAGTCCTACGAGCAGTACTTC
-	-	TRBV5-1	TRBJ2-7	CASSLATRVTGSYEQYF	TGCGCCAGCAGCTTGGCCACACGAGTGACGGGATCCTACGAGCAGTACTTC
-	-	TRBV18	TRBJ2-7	CASSRLSYEQYF	TGTGCCAGCTCACGACTTTCCTACGAGCAGTACTTC
-	TRBD2	TRBV7-8	TRBJ2-7	CASSLPTSGSLTAYEQYF	TGTGCCAGCAGCTTACCAACTAGCGGGAGTTTGACCGCCTACGAGCAGTACTTC
few	-	TRBV5-1	TRBJ2-2	CASSSFEVTNTGELFF	TGCGCCAGCAGCAGCTTCGAAGTTACGAACACCGGGGAGCTGTTTTTT
-	TRBD2	TRBV28	TRBJ2-3	CASSQGLPSTDTQYF	TGTGCCAGCAGCCAGGGACTACCTAGCACAGATACGCAGTATTTT
once	TRBD2	TRBV5-1	TRBJ2-2	CASSLGLARAGELFF	TGCGCCAGCAGCTTGGGACTAGCAAGAGCCGGGGAGCTGTTTTTT
-	TRBD1	TRBV7-2	TRBJ2-3	CASSRDRGQDTQYF	TGTGCCAGCAGCCGGGACAGGGGGCAAGATACGCAGTATTTT
once	-	TRBV6-5	TRBJ2-4	CASSYAARANIQYF	TGTGCCAGCAGTTACGCCGCCAGGGCTAACATTCAGTACTTC
-	-	TRBV4-3	TRBJ2-3	CASSPRGSSTDTQYF	TGCGCCAGCAGCCCCAGGGGATCGAGCACAGATACGCAGTATTTT
-	TRBD1	TRBV18	TRBJ2-1	CASSPRGQSLNEQFF	TGTGCCAGCTCACCAAGGGGACAGTCCCTGAATGAGCAGTTCTTC
-	TRBD2	TRBV9	TRBJ2-3	CASSVETSGFNTDTQYF	TGTGCCAGCAGCGTAGAGACTAGCGGATTCAACACAGATACGCAGTATTTT
-	-	TRBV9	TRBJ2-4	CASSVEGVGIQYF	TGTGCCAGCAGCGTAGAGGGGGTGGGCATTCAGTACTTC
-	TRBD1	TRBV7-9	TRBJ1-4	CSSSWISGTGGEKLFF	TGTTCCAGCAGCTGGATATCCGGGACAGGTGGGGAAAAACTGTTTTTT
few	-	TRBV6-5	TRBJ2-5	CASSYSRGGAETQYF	TGTGCCAGCAGTTACTCAAGGGGGGGGGCAGAGACCCAGTACTTC
-	TRBD2	TRBV5-4	TRBJ2-5	CASSWTSEGETQYF	TGTGCCAGCAGCTGGACTAGCGAGGGAGAGACCCAGTACTTC
-	-	TRBV21-1	TRBJ1-5	CASQGQGAQNQPQHF	TGTGCCAGCCAGGGTCAGGGGGCCCAAAATCAGCCCCAGCATTTT
-	TRBD1	TRBV19	TRBJ1-1	CATIGQGRTEAFF	TGTGCCACCATCGGACAGGGGAGGACTGAAGCTTTCTTT
-	-	TRBV7-2	TRBJ2-7	CASSLAGDSYEQYF	TGTGCCAGCAGCTTAGCGGGAGATTCCTACGAGCAGTACTTC
-	TRBD1	TRBV30	TRBJ1-6	CAWSVIGTGSSPLHF	TGTGCCTGGAGTGTAATCGGGACAGGGTCTTCACCCCTCCACTTT
-	-	TRBV5-3	TRBJ1-1	CARMGETVLNTEAFF	TGTGCCAGAATGGGCGAAACGGTTCTCAACACTGAAGCTTTCTTT
-	TRBD2	TRBV7-9	TRBJ2-1	CASSLVAGVYNEQFF	TGTGCCAGCAGCTTAGTAGCGGGGGTATACAATGAGCAGTTCTTC
-	-	TRBV15	TRBJ2-7	CATSRDLTYEQYF	TGTGCCACCAGCAGAGATTTAACCTACGAGCAGTACTTC
-	-	TRBV6-6	TRBJ1-3	CASSYAGGRNTIYF	TGTGCCAGCAGTTACGCGGGGGGCAGAAACACCATATATTTT
-	TRBD1	TRBV4-3	TRBJ1-2	CASSQEARQGASYGYTF	TGCGCCAGCAGCCAAGAGGCTCGACAGGGGGCCTCCTATGGCTACACCTTC
-	TRBD1	TRBV27	TRBJ1-2	CASSGQGSGRLYGYTF	TGTGCCAGCAGCGGACAGGGGTCAGGACGACTCTATGGCTACACCTTC
-	TRBD1	TRBV6-5	TRBJ1-4	CASRLGQGYEKLFF	TGTGCCAGCAGGCTGGGACAGGGCTATGAAAAACTGTTTTTT
once	-	TRBV18	TRBJ1-4	CASSSTAGRDEKLFF	TGTGCCAGCTCATCCACCGCGGGACGGGATGAAAAACTGTTTTTT
-	-	TRBV4-2	TRBJ2-3	CASSQDQGRKDTQYF	TGTGCCAGCAGCCAAGACCAGGGGCGGAAAGATACGCAGTATTTT